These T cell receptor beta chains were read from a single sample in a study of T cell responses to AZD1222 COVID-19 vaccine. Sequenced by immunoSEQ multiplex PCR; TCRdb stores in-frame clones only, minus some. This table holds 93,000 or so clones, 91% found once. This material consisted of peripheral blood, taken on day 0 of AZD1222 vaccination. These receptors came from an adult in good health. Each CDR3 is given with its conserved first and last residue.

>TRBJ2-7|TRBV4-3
CASSPQWGGPSAEQYF
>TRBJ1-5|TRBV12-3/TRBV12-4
CASSLAQDQPQHF
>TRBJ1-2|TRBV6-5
CASRRSNGYTF
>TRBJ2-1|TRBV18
CASSPPARASYNEQFF
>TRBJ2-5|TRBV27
CASSLSQGLTQYF
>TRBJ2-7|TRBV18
CASSRDRDYEQYF
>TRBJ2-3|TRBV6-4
CASSSKRGDTQYF
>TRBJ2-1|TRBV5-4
CASSVGTSGGYNEQFF
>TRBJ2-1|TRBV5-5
CASSVGLAGGVGEQFF
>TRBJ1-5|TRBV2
CASSEALSGNYQPQHF